One sample yielded the 28 T cell receptor beta chains listed below, sequenced in a study of blood T cells in healthy people across ages. Through a sample-barcoded 5' primer and a J-beta primer mix, a second PCR was run for 7 to 11 cycles. MiXCR was run by TCRdb on the 5' RACE reads, yielding one entry per CDR3 protein. The sample has 1.5 million to 2 million distinct CDR3 sequences, roughly two fifths seen once. The sequenced sample was blood. The receptors were gathered from a human donor in good health.

V and J are TRBV4-1 and TRBJ1-5, with D hard to call. Germline V gives CDR1 MGHRA, CDR2 YSYEKL. The V and J ends lost 3 bases and 8 bases respectively, with 14 bases between them. The CDR3 contains 14 residues. This CDR3 reads CASSHPGSGKPQHF. The CDR3 bases are TGCGCCAGCAGCCACCCCGGCAGCGGAAAGCCCCAGCATTTT.

This clonotype was observed a single time. The chain carries TRBV7-9 and TRBJ2-7; D is undetermined. CDR1 and CDR2 (germline): SEHNR, FQNEAQ (reference sequence). The length of the CDR3 is 16 residues. V was clipped by 2 bases and J by 0 bases, with 14 bases between them. CDR3 nucleotides: TGTGCCAGCAGCTTAAGCCTGGTCCATAGCTCCTACGAGCAGTACTTC. Protein sequence: CASSLSLVHSSYEQYF.

This clonotype was detected only a few times. The chain is built from TRBV4-3 and TRBJ2-7; D unclear. Trimming removed 0 bases at V and 0 bases at J, with 12 bases between. Germline CDR1 reads LGHNA; CDR2 reads YSLEER. CDR3 size: 16 residues. The CDR3 nucleotides read TGCGCCAGCAGCCAAGACTCCGCGCAGAGCTCCTACGAGCAGTACTTC. Translation: CASSQDSAQSSYEQYF.

About this clonotype: One junction end disagrees with the germline gene, perhaps due to a read error. V gene TRBV12-3 or TRBV12-4 combines with J gene TRBJ2-3, with 8 positions matching TRBD2. There are 16 residues in the CDR3. Written as DNA, the CDR3 is TGTGCCAGCAGTCCCAGGACTAGCCTGGGCACAGACACGCAGTATTTT. Translation gives CASSPRTSLGTDTQYF.

This rearrangement joins TRBV29-1 to TRBJ2-5, with 9 bases lining up with TRBD2. Trimming removed 2 bases from V and 5 bases from J; junction bases left unmatched: 6. Germline loops: CDR1 SQVTM, CDR2 ANQGSEA. The CDR3 has 14 residues. The CDR3 protein is CSVELAGAWETQYF. DNA of the CDR3: TGCAGCGTTGAATTAGCGGGGGCTTGGGAGACCCAGTACTTC.

This clonotype was seen more than once but under ten times. The V call is TRBV12-3 or TRBV12-4, the J call TRBJ1-2; D remains unclear. The CDR3 is 15 residues long. V was clipped by 3 bases and J by 1 base, with 12 bases between them. CDR3 residues: CASSFGDRSNYGYTF. The CDR3 bases are TGTGCCAGCAGTTTCGGAGATCGCAGTAACTATGGCTACACCTTC.

V and J are TRBV3-1 and TRBJ2-3; 8 bases map to TRBD1. Germline V gene lookup returns CDR1 LGHDT and CDR2 YNNKEL (reference sequence). With V trimmed by 5 bases and J by 6 bases, 10 bases remained unmatched. The CDR3 is 15 amino acids. In DNA form, the CDR3 reads TGTGCCAGCAGCGTGGGCAGGGGGCAGGTGGATACGCAGTATTTT. Its translation is CASSVGRGQVDTQYF.

The chain joins TRBV6-6 to TRBJ2-1, with TRBD2 matching over 8 bases. V shed 5 bases and J 3 bases; nucleotides not matched to a gene: 6. The V gene's germline CDR1 is MNHNY and CDR2 SVGAGI (reference sequence). The CDR3 totals 15 residues. The CDR3 loop is CASSRSGGDYNEQFF. The CDR3 nucleotides read TGTGCCAGCAGTCGGAGCGGGGGCGACTACAATGAGCAGTTCTTC.

This clonotype was seen only a few times. The chain employs TRBV10-3 and TRBJ1-5; 7 bases line up with TRBD1. V lost 10 bases and J lost 4; bases outside the gene matches: 7. The CDR3 runs 13 residues. CDR1 ENHRY and CDR2 SYGVKD come from the germline V gene. The CDR3 is CATLGQLNQPQHF. In DNA, the CDR3 is TGTGCCACACTGGGACAGTTAAATCAGCCCCAGCATTTT.

This chain uses TRBV7-8 with TRBJ1-3; TRBD1 matches 9 bases. This CDR3 contains 15 residues. CDR1 and CDR2 from the germline V gene are SGHVS and FQNEAQ. Trimming removed 5 bases from V and 4 bases from J; junction bases left unmatched: 6. CDR3 amino acids: CASSVGQGPGNTIYF. In DNA, the CDR3 is TGTGCCAGCAGCGTTGGACAGGGGCCGGGAAACACCATATATTTT.

The chain links TRBV24-1 to TRBJ1-2; the D gene is possibly TRBD1 (5 bases). The length of the CDR3 is 14 residues. The V gene's germline CDR1 is KGHDR and CDR2 SFDVKD. The V end lost 6 bases, the J end lost 3 bases, and 13 bases lay between the germline ends. The CDR3 coding sequence is TGTGCCACCAGTTCTCAGGGATTCGACTATGGCTACACCTTC. Its translation: CATSSQGFDYGYTF.

The chain carries TRBV12-3 or TRBV12-4 and TRBJ2-5, with no clear D. The CDR3 sequence is 14 residues long. Trimming cost V 8 bases and J 2 bases, with 15 bases left between them. CDR3 region: CASEKNSGQETQYF. The DNA for the CDR3 is TGTGCCAGCGAAAAAAATAGTGGGCAAGAGACCCAGTACTTC.

This chain links TRBV4-1 with TRBJ2-4, with TRBD2 identical over 7 bases. Germline assignment: CDR1 MGHRA and CDR2 YSYEKL. The trim removed 0 bases at V and 2 bases at J, leaving 22 bases unmatched. This CDR3 is built from 22 residues. CDR3 in DNA: TGCGCCAGCAGCCAAGATACCCCGCTAGCCCGTGGACTAGGGGCGTCCAAAAACATTCAGTACTTC. Residues: CASSQDTPLARGLGASKNIQYF.

This clonotype was seen more than once but under ten times. This chain links TRBV6-5 with TRBJ2-7; 8 bases line up with TRBD1. Germline assignment: CDR1 MNHEY and CDR2 SVGAGI. The J segment lost 0 bases and the V segment lost 0 bases, leaving 10 bases of the junction unmatched. The CDR3 extends over 18 amino acids. The chain's CDR3 is CASSYSSNRGFYSYEQYF. CDR3 DNA: TGTGCCAGCAGTTACTCATCGAACAGGGGGTTTTACTCCTACGAGCAGTACTTC.

V and J are TRBV6-6 and TRBJ2-7; D gene unclear. Trimming took 0 bases from V and 3 from J, leaving 12 bases between them. The CDR3 consists of 15 residues. Per the germline V gene, CDR1 is MNHNY and CDR2 is SVGAGI (reference sequence). The CDR3 sequence: CASSYSRKWGYEQYF. CDR3 nucleotide sequence: TGTGCCAGCAGTTACTCGCGCAAGTGGGGCTACGAGCAGTACTTC.

As to this clonotype: The junction departs from the called germline gene at one end, perhaps through a read error. The chain uses TRBV5-4 and TRBJ2-5; D is unclear. The CDR3 extends over 14 amino acids. From germline, CDR1 is SGHNT and CDR2 YYREEE (reference sequence). The CDR3 sequence: CASNQRPYQETKYF. The CDR3, as DNA: TGTGCCAGCAATCAGCGACCGTACCAAGAGACCAAGTACTTC.

This chain uses TRBV5-1 with TRBJ2-1; 10 positions agree with TRBD2. The V segment lost 3 bases and the J segment 0 bases; nucleotides outside the gene matches: 12. Germline V gives CDR1 SGHRS, CDR2 YFSETQ. The CDR3 extends over 19 amino acids. The CDR3 DNA follows: TGCGCCAGCAGCTCGCCACTAGCGGGGAAGGTTAGCTCCTACAATGAGCAGTTCTTC. Translation gives CASSSPLAGKVSSYNEQFF.

This clonotype was observed a few times. This rearrangement joins TRBV20-1 to TRBJ1-4; D not resolved. CDR3 length: 14 residues. Between the trimmed V and J ends, which lost 0 bases and 5 bases, there was a span of 10 bases. Germline lookup yields CDR1 DFQATT and CDR2 SNEGSKA (reference sequence). CDR3 amino acids: CSARDGQINEKLFF. CDR3 DNA sequence: TGCAGTGCTAGAGATGGGCAGATAAATGAAAAACTGTTTTTT.

This clonotype has a handful of counts. The chain joins TRBV4-1 to TRBJ2-7; D not resolved. Looked up from germline, CDR1 is MGHRA and CDR2 is YSYEKL. The ends were cut back, 3 bases at V and 3 bases at J, with 15 bases in the middle. This CDR3 region has 15 residues. CDR3 nucleotides: TGCGCCAGCAGCCAGATTACCACGGGTAACTACGAGCAGTACTTC. Its translation: CASSQITTGNYEQYF.

The gene calls are TRBV7-9 and TRBJ2-7; D not resolved. CDR1 is SEHNR, CDR2 FQNEAQ, per germline (reference sequence). With 7 bases removed from V and 0 bases from J, the gap between germline ends came to 10 bases. This CDR3 has 13 amino acids. The CDR3: CASTLWGSYEQYF. For the CDR3, the DNA is TGTGCCAGCACCCTCTGGGGCTCCTACGAGCAGTACTTC.

The chain recombines TRBV29-1 with TRBJ1-2, with D perhaps TRBD1 (5 bases). The CDR3 loop spans 12 amino acids. Germline CDR1 and CDR2: SQVTM and ANQGSEA. V was pared by 7 bases and J by 6 bases, with 15 bases between. CDR3 loop: CSAGGGYNGYTF. The CDR3 DNA reads TGCAGCGCCGGTGGGGGATATAATGGCTACACCTTC.

This clonotype appeared a few times. The J gene is TRBJ2-3, the V gene TRBV4-3; the match to TRBD2 covers 11 bases. Germline CDR1 is LGHNA and CDR2 is YSLEER. The CDR3 covers 15 residues. V dropped 5 bases and J dropped 6; count of bases not matched to a gene: 7. The CDR3, as DNA: TGCGCCAGCAGCACTATTCTAGCGGGGGGTGATACGCAGTATTTT. Translated: CASSTILAGGDTQYF.

This clonotype was recorded at least ten times. The chain couples TRBV12-3 or TRBV12-4 to TRBJ1-1; no clear D gene. The CDR3 has 11 residues. The V end was cut by 6 bases, the J end by 3 bases, with 5 bases between. For the CDR3, the DNA is TGTGCCAGCAGCTTTTACACTGAAGCTTTCTTT. Translation: CASSFYTEAFF.

J is TRBJ2-7 and V is TRBV28; TRBD2 is a possible D gene (5 bases). V lost 4 bases and J lost 12, with 19 bases in between. This CDR3 region has 13 residues. Germline V gene sequence: CDR1 MDHEN, CDR2 SYDVKM. This CDR3 reads CASSSNPGSHRYF. The CDR3 DNA reads TGTGCCAGCAGTTCGAACCCGGGATCCCATCGGTACTTC.

V gene TRBV29-1 combines with J gene TRBJ1-2; no clear D. V was trimmed by 1 base and J by 4 bases, leaving 19 bases between them. The CDR3 is 16 residues long. Germline V gives CDR1 SQVTM, CDR2 ANQGSEA. CDR3 nucleotides: TGCAGCGTTGAAGGATTGGAGGGAAAGCTCATCTATGGCTACACCTTC. This codes for CSVEGLEGKLIYGYTF.

This chain connects TRBV7-2 to TRBJ1-2; unclear D gene. V lost 1 base to trimming and J lost 1 base, with 10 bases between them. The CDR3 spans 15 residues. Germline V gene data show CDR1 as SGHTA and CDR2 as FQGNSA. The CDR3 loop reads CASSLGPTDNYGYTF. The CDR3 coding sequence is TGTGCCAGCAGCTTAGGTCCTACAGATAACTATGGCTACACCTTC.

This sequence joins TRBV7-2 and TRBJ2-3; D is unclear. The J call is doubtful: the DNA matches TRBJ1-5 better. CDR3 length equals 15 residues. CDR1 and CDR2 (germline): SGHTA, FQGNSA. In nucleotides, the CDR3 is TGTGCCAGCAGCTCCTTACTAGTGCCTACAGATACGCAGCATTTT. This codes for CASSSLLVPTDTQHF.

This clonotype was counted ten times or more. The genes are TRBV6-2 or TRBV6-3 and TRBJ2-1; the D is unclear. The CDR3 runs to 11 residues. Germline V gene lookup returns CDR1 MNHEY and CDR2 SVGEGT. V lost 6 bases and J 4 bases, leaving 4 bases between the germline ends. The CDR3 DNA reads as TGTGCCAGCAGCCGATACAATGAGCAGTTCTTC. Protein: CASSRYNEQFF.